The rows below give T cell receptor beta chains drawn from one sample of a study of response to subunit inactivated influenza vaccine. Using its own MiXCR run on the RT-PCR reads, TCRdb lists one record per CDR3 protein. The sample holds approximately 570,000 distinct CDR3 sequences, approximately 7.6% seen once. The material sequenced was PBMCs from blood, taken about 24 months after vaccination. The source is a man aged 50 to 69 who received an inactivated influenza vaccine. Each CDR3 is given with its conserved first and last residue. The D gene is left open where the match is weak. Expanded clones get a size class; other rows say once, few or many, or leave the size out.

j_call: TRBJ2-1
clone_size: NA
d_call: NA
v_call: TRBV19
cdr3_aa: CASSKGRSGEQFF
cdr3_nt: TGTGCCAGTAGTAAGGGGCGGTCAGGGGAGCAGTTCTTC

j_call: TRBJ2-3
clone_size: few
d_call: TRBD2
v_call: TRBV4-1
cdr3_aa: CASSQTRLAGVRTDTQYF
cdr3_nt: TGCGCCAGCAGCCAGACCCGACTAGCGGGGGTACGCACAGATACGCAGTATTTT

j_call: TRBJ2-5
clone_size: NA
d_call: TRBD1
v_call: TRBV6-2/TRBV6-3
cdr3_aa: CASTPGTVKKETQYF
cdr3_nt: TGTGCCAGCACCCCGGGGACAGTAAAGAAAGAGACCCAGTACTTC

j_call: TRBJ2-3
clone_size: many
d_call: NA
v_call: TRBV5-1
cdr3_aa: CASSRQAEKTDTQYF
cdr3_nt: TGCGCCAGCAGCCGACAGGCCGAGAAGACAGATACGCAGTATTTT

j_call: TRBJ2-7
clone_size: NA
d_call: TRBD1
v_call: TRBV9
cdr3_aa: CASSRTGTDTYEQYF
cdr3_nt: TGTGCCAGCAGCAGAACCGGGACAGATACCTACGAGCAGTACTTC

j_call: TRBJ1-2
clone_size: many
d_call: NA
v_call: TRBV12-3/TRBV12-4
cdr3_aa: CASSLSYGYTF
cdr3_nt: TGTGCCAGCAGTTTATCCTATGGCTACACCTTC

j_call: TRBJ2-5
clone_size: NA
d_call: TRBD2
v_call: TRBV7-9
cdr3_aa: CASSWGLGGETQYF
cdr3_nt: TGTGCCAGCAGCTGGGGACTAGGAGGGGAGACCCAGTACTTC

j_call: TRBJ2-5
clone_size: many
d_call: NA
v_call: TRBV18
cdr3_aa: CASSPREAQGSQYF
cdr3_nt: TGTGCCAGCTCACCCCGGGAGGCCCAGGGGTCCCAGTACTTC

j_call: TRBJ2-7
clone_size: NA
d_call: TRBD2
v_call: TRBV20-1
cdr3_aa: CSARDRGLAGAPISYEQYF
cdr3_nt: TGCAGTGCTAGAGATCGGGGACTAGCGGGAGCGCCTATCTCCTACGAGCAGTACTTC

j_call: TRBJ2-3
clone_size: few
d_call: NA
v_call: TRBV7-2
cdr3_aa: CASSFVQGLDTQYF
cdr3_nt: TGTGCCAGCAGCTTCGTCCAGGGCCTGGATACGCAGTATTTT